Listed below are T cell receptor beta chains from one sample, sequenced in a study of shared clonotypes between healthy human individuals. Some clones are missing from TCRdb's copy, which holds only in-frame ones; the method was immunoSEQ multiplex PCR. The sample has a few million clones, around 95% seen once. Sample: naive CD4+ T cells sorted from blood. The source of these receptors is a man aged 18 to 30 in good health. CDR3s include the opening cysteine and the closing phenylalanine or tryptophan. A D gene is named only where the DNA matches it firmly. Not every row has a clone size; where given, it reads once, few, many or a size class.

NA	TRBV5-1	NA	TRBJ2-1	TGCGCCAGCAGCCTAGGATCAGGGGCTAAGAGTGAGCAGTTCTTC	CASSLGSGAKSEQFF
TRBD2	TRBV5-1	NA	TRBJ2-3	TGCGCCAGCAGATTGATAGCGGGAGGTGCAGATACGCAGTATTTT	CASRLIAGGADTQYF
NA	TRBV6-5	NA	TRBJ2-2	TGTGCCAGCAGTTACTCGACCGGGGCCGGGGAGCTGTTTTTT	CASSYSTGAGELFF
TRBD2	TRBV5-1	NA	TRBJ2-5	TGCGCCAGCAGCTCAAGTCGACTAGCGGGAGCAGAGACCCAGTACTTC	CASSSSRLAGAETQYF
TRBD1	TRBV7-9	NA	TRBJ2-7	TGTGCCAGCAGCCCCTACGCAGGGGGTGGTGAGCAGTACTTC	CASSPYAGGGEQYF
NA	TRBV6-6	NA	TRBJ2-5	TGTGCCAGCAGTTACGTCGGAGGGCGAGAGACCCAGTACTTC	CASSYVGGRETQYF
TRBD2	TRBV10-3	NA	TRBJ2-3	TGTGCCATCAAAAAGGCGGGGGACACAGATACGCAGTATTTT	CAIKKAGDTDTQYF
NA	TRBV5-6	NA	TRBJ1-2	TGTGCCAGCAGCTTGCTAGGGCAGACTGTTCAACCGAACTATGGCTACACCTTC	CASSLLGQTVQPNYGYTF
NA	TRBV5-8	NA	TRBJ1-1	TGTGCCAGCAGCCCGGACTTGGGCACTGAAGCTTTCTTT	CASSPDLGTEAFF
NA	TRBV10-3	NA	TRBJ2-5	TGTGCCATCAGGACGGCGGGGGAGACCCAGTACTTC	CAIRTAGETQYF
TRBD2	TRBV7-9	NA	TRBJ2-1	TGTGCCAGCAGCTCCGGTGCCGGGACTAGTGGCAATGAGCAGTTCTTC	CASSSGAGTSGNEQFF
NA	TRBV6-1	NA	TRBJ2-7	TGTGCCAGCAGTGAAGCGAGATTACTCAGGAGCTCCTACGAGCAGTACTTC	CASSEARLLRSSYEQYF
NA	TRBV5-4	NA	TRBJ1-5	TGTGCCAGCAGCTTGGGAGGGGGCAATCAGCCCCAGCATTTT	CASSLGGGNQPQHF
TRBD1	TRBV7-9	NA	TRBJ2-3	TGTGCCAGCAGCCCCGACAGGGGCGCAGATACGCAGTATTTT	CASSPDRGADTQYF
NA	TRBV12-5	NA	TRBJ2-3	TGTGCTAGCGAATCCGGAGGGGGGGACACAGATACGCAGTATTTT	CASESGGGDTDTQYF
NA	TRBV7-2	NA	TRBJ2-1	TGTGCCAGCAGCTTACAGGGCAGTTACAATGAGCAGTTCTTC	CASSLQGSYNEQFF
NA	TRBV18	few	TRBJ1-1	TGTGCCAGCTCACCTAGGTCAAGGGATGCTAACACTGAAGCTTTCTTT	CASSPRSRDANTEAFF
NA	TRBV7-3	NA	TRBJ1-2	TGTGCCAGCAGCTTAGCCCTCAGGGTCCACTATGGCTACACCTTC	CASSLALRVHYGYTF
TRBD2	TRBV30	NA	TRBJ2-2	TGTGCCTGGGCCCGCGGGAGCACCGGGGAGCTGTTTTTT	CAWARGSTGELFF
NA	TRBV9	once	TRBJ2-2	TGTGCCAGCAGCGTTTTAAGTGGGAGATCGGACACCGGGGAGCTGTTTTTT	CASSVLSGRSDTGELFF
TRBD1	TRBV2	NA	TRBJ1-2	TGTGCCAGCAGAGACACAGGGGTACTGGACTATGGCTACACCTTC	CASRDTGVLDYGYTF
NA	TRBV10-3	NA	TRBJ2-5	TGTGCCATCAGTGAGTCAAGGCAGGGGGGAGAGACCCAGTACTTC	CAISESRQGGETQYF
NA	TRBV5-1	NA	TRBJ2-1	TGCGCCAGCAGAATCCTACAGACCTCCTACAATGAGCAGTTCTTC	CASRILQTSYNEQFF
TRBD1	TRBV7-6	NA	TRBJ2-1	TGTGCCAGCAGCTTAGGACAGGGGATTTACAATGAGCAGTTCTTC	CASSLGQGIYNEQFF
TRBD1	TRBV10-3	NA	TRBJ1-3	TGTGCCACAGGGGACAGGGGATCATCTGGAAACACCATATATTTT	CATGDRGSSGNTIYF
NA	TRBV6-1	NA	TRBJ1-4	TGTGCCAGCAGTGAACAGGGCAGCACTAATGAAAAACTGTTTTTT	CASSEQGSTNEKLFF
NA	TRBV10-2	NA	TRBJ2-7	TGCGCCAGCAGTGAAACGGGGAGAGCCTACGAGCAGTACTTC	CASSETGRAYEQYF
NA	TRBV7-2	NA	TRBJ1-1	TGTGCCAGCAGCTTGGGGGGTCGCGCTTTCTTT	CASSLGGRAFF